The T cell receptor beta chain described here comes from a study of control samples from healthy donors and cancer patients. V was clipped by 8 bases and J by 2 bases, with 7 bases between them. Germline lookup yields CDR1 MNHEY and CDR2 SVGAGI. CDR3 length: 12 residues. Sequencing used immunoSEQ multiplex PCR; TCRdb keeps in-frame clones, though not all of them. The table lists tens of thousands of clones, 88% of them singletons. The receptor's source is a woman aged 65 to 85 in good health. The V and J genes are TRBV6-5 and TRBJ1-5; D is uncertain. The sequencing input was blood. The DNA for the CDR3 is TGTGCCAGCGGGGAACGCAATCAGCCCCAGCATTTT. This encodes CASGERNQPQHF.